This TCR beta chain derives from a study of spatial heterogeneity in lung cancer. One entry per CDR3 protein, called by TCRdb with MiXCR from the 5' RACE reads. There are about 38,000 distinct CDR3 sequences in the sample; 7.5% occur only once, and approximately 30% lies in the top ten. Study-level findings and limits: Blood showed ubiquitous tumor TCRs more often at resection than at routine follow-up.

Specified time point: sample taken at primary tumor resection. More than 70 TRACERx patients with early, untreated non-small cell lung cancer donated samples. Concerning this clonotype: The antigen is unknown.

The germline V gene has CDR1 MNHNY and CDR2 SVGAGI (reference sequence). Between the trimmed V and J ends, which lost 0 bases and 1 base, there was a span of 13 bases. This CDR3 spans 16 amino acids. This TCR came from a male donor with early-stage non-small cell lung cancer. This specimen was PBMCs, taken at surgery. The chain employs TRBV6-6 and TRBJ2-7, with a possible D match to TRBD2 (6 bases). The CDR3 coding sequence is TGTGCCAGCAGTTACTCGCCGGGGACTCTTTCCTACGAGCAGTACTTC. This sequence encodes CASSYSPGTLSYEQYF.